Listed below are T cell receptor beta chains from one sample, sequenced in a study of blood T cells in healthy people across ages. MiXCR, applied by TCRdb to the 5' RACE reads, yields one record per CDR3 protein. In the table there are hundreds of thousands of distinct CDR3 sequences, 45% to 65% of which are singletons. The sequencing sample was made of blood. The receptors here all came from a man between 60 and 70 years old in good health. CDR3s include the opening cysteine and the closing phenylalanine or tryptophan. Fields, in order: J gene, V gene, D gene, clone size, CDR3 DNA, CDR3 protein. The D gene is left open where the match is weak. Size values are once, few and many counts, or a class for expanded clones, and some rows have none.

TRBJ1-6 TRBV12-3/TRBV12-4 TRBD1 - TGTGCCAGCAGTTCTGGGACAGTTTATAATTCACCCCTCCACTTT CASSSGTVYNSPLHF
TRBJ1-2 TRBV20-1 TRBD1 - TGCAGTGCACGACAGGGGGGAGGTTTTTCCTATGGCTACACCTTC CSARQGGGFSYGYTF
TRBJ2-5 TRBV12-3/TRBV12-4 - - TGTGCCAGCACCCCGGGACGGCGAGAGACCCAGTACTTC CASTPGRRETQYF
TRBJ1-2 TRBV21-1 - few TGTGCCAGCAGCAACTTGGACAGGTCAGGGTATGGCTACACCTTC CASSNLDRSGYGYTF
TRBJ2-3 TRBV4-1 TRBD2 few TGCGCCAGCAGCCCGGGACTAGCGGGGTTCACAGATACGCAGTATTTT CASSPGLAGFTDTQYF
TRBJ1-4 TRBV6-5 - - TGTGCCAGCAGACTTGTTGCAACTAATGAAAAACTGTTTTTT CASRLVATNEKLFF
TRBJ2-1 TRBV25-1 - - TGTGCCAGCAGTGAATATGGACAGCCCCGTGAGCAGTTCTTC CASSEYGQPREQFF
TRBJ2-7 TRBV3-1 - - TGTGCCAGCAGCCAAGGGCTGAACTACGAGCAGTACTTC CASSQGLNYEQYF
TRBJ2-1 TRBV10-3 - - TGTGCCATCTCAGCAAAAGGGGCCGAAGACAATGAGCAGTTCTTC CAISAKGAEDNEQFF
TRBJ2-7 TRBV5-1 - - TGCGCCAGCAGCTTGCCATCCTGGGACCAGCGATACTACGAGCAGTACTTC CASSLPSWDQRYYEQYF
TRBJ2-2 TRBV5-1 - - TGCGCCAGCAGCTCCGGAGCAACAGGGAACACCGGGGAGCTGTTTTTT CASSSGATGNTGELFF
TRBJ1-1 TRBV2 - - TGTGCCAGCAGTGTTCAGGGAATTCAAACTGGAGCTTTCTTT CASSVQGIQTGAFF
TRBJ1-2 TRBV29-1 - - TGCAGCGTTGAAGAGGGAAGAGGGTATGGCTACACCTTC CSVEEGRGYGYTF
TRBJ2-1 TRBV20-1 TRBD2 - TGCAGTGCCACCCGAGCGGGGGTCCTAAATGAGCAGTTCTTC CSATRAGVLNEQFF
TRBJ2-1 TRBV29-1 TRBD1 - TGCAGCGTTGTAGGGACAGCTTACAATGAGCAGTTCTTC CSVVGTAYNEQFF
TRBJ2-5 TRBV6-6 TRBD2 - TGTGCCAGCAGTACCGGGACTAGCGAAGAGACCCAGTACTTC CASSTGTSEETQYF
TRBJ2-3 TRBV29-1 - few TGCAGCGCCGGACTAAGCACAGATACGCAGTATTTT CSAGLSTDTQYF
TRBJ2-1 TRBV9 - - TGTGCCAGCAGCGTAGTGGGTAGCGGAGCCTACAATGAGCAGTTCTTC CASSVVGSGAYNEQFF
TRBJ1-1 TRBV9 - - TGTGCCAGCAGCCCCCGTCGGACCCCCCGGGAAGCTTTCTTT CASSPRRTPREAFF
TRBJ1-2 TRBV18 - - TGTGCCAGCGCACCGCCGTCGGAGGGCTACACCTTC CASAPPSEGYTF
TRBJ1-2 TRBV6-5 - - TGTGCCAGCAGTTACTGGGGTGGAGGCTACACCTTC CASSYWGGGYTF
TRBJ2-1 TRBV2 - few TGTGCCAGCAGTCTTCGGGGGACCACCTACAATGAGCAGTTCTTC CASSLRGTTYNEQFF